These 30 T cell receptor beta chains were sequenced from one sample in a study of blood T cell repertoires in COVID-19. The method was immunoSEQ multiplex PCR; TCRdb's version includes in-frame clones alone and lacks a portion of them. The table records approximately 120,000 clones, 69% of them present only once. Sequencing was carried out using peripheral blood. The receptors derive from a woman in her seventies with acute or convalescent COVID-19.

The rearrangement uses TRBV20-1 and TRBJ2-1; 8 positions agree with TRBD2. CDR1 DFQATT and CDR2 SNEGSKA come from the germline V gene (reference sequence). Trimming took 3 bases from V and 0 from J; bases not matched to a gene: 7. The CDR3 spans 16 residues. CDR3 DNA sequence: TGCAGTGCTAGTAGGATTAGCGGGGCCTCCTACAATGAGCAGTTCTTC. This codes for CSASRISGASYNEQFF.

The V and J genes are TRBV19 and TRBJ1-2; TRBD1 matches 7 bases. CDR3 length: 14 residues. V was clipped by 3 bases and J by 4 bases; unmatched bases: 5. The germline V gene encodes CDR1 LNHDA and CDR2 SQIVND (reference sequence). CDR3 amino acids: CASSIRTGPYGYTF. In nucleotides, the CDR3 is TGTGCCAGTAGTATCCGGACAGGCCCCTATGGCTACACCTTC.

The chain combines TRBV28 with TRBJ2-5; the D gene is possibly TRBD2 (5 bases). V dropped 4 bases and J dropped 5 bases, with 11 bases sitting between them. CDR3 size: 13 residues. In germline, CDR1 is MDHEN, CDR2 SYDVKM. CDR3 nucleotides: TGTGCCAGCAGTTCCGGGAAGTATGAGACCCAGTACTTC. It encodes CASSSGKYETQYF. The whole variable domain, filled in from reference TRBV28 and TRBJ2-5, reads DVKVTQSSRYLVKRTGEKVFLECVQDMDHENMFWYRQDPGLGLRLIYFSYDVKMKEKGDIPEGYSVSREKKERFSLILESASTNQTSMYLCASSSGKYETQYFGPGTRLLVL.

In this sample, this clone turned up many times. The V gene is TRBV9, the J gene TRBJ1-1; D not resolved. From germline, CDR1 is SGDLS and CDR2 YYNGEE. This CDR3 has 14 amino acids. V was pared by 3 bases and J by 0 bases, with 9 bases between. The CDR3 DNA sequence: TGTGCCAGCAGCGCGTTACAAGTGAACACTGAAGCTTTCTTT. Translating gives CASSALQVNTEAFF.

The V and J genes are TRBV2 and TRBJ1-6; 7 nucleotides align to TRBD1. V shed 7 bases, J shed 7 bases, and the junction held 7 bases outside the gene matches. In germline, CDR1 is SNHLY, CDR2 FYNNEI. The CDR3 is 14 amino acids. The CDR3 DNA reads as TGTGCCAGCAACCCGACAGGGTTCAATTCACCCCTCCACTTT. Protein product: CASNPTGFNSPLHF.

The chain carries TRBV27 and TRBJ1-6, with 8 bases lining up with TRBD1. Germline V CDR1 and CDR2: MNHEY, SMNVEV (reference sequence). The CDR3 totals 16 residues. Unmatched junction bases numbered 11, after V lost 5 bases and J lost 8 bases. The DNA for the CDR3 is TGTGCCAGCAGTCCCCGGACAGGGAGGTTGGATTCACCCCTCCACTTT. Translating gives CASSPRTGRLDSPLHF.

The chain recombines TRBV10-3 with TRBJ1-6; D possibly corresponds to TRBD1 (6 bases). The CDR3 has 15 residues. Trimming pared 7 bases from V and 3 bases from J, leaving 13 bases between. Germline V gene lookup returns CDR1 ENHRY and CDR2 SYGVKD. The CDR3 sequence: CAIKPETGYNSPLHF. CDR3 in DNA: TGTGCCATCAAACCGGAGACAGGCTATAATTCACCCCTCCACTTT.

The chain uses TRBV30 and TRBJ1-1; 11 bases map to TRBD1. The CDR3 covers 13 residues. The V gene's germline CDR1 is GTSNPN and CDR2 SVGIG (reference sequence). Trimming cost V 3 bases and J 6 bases; bases outside gene matches: 3. The CDR3 DNA reads as TGTGCCTGGAGGGACAGGGGGCTGCCTGAAGCTTTCTTT. Its protein is CAWRDRGLPEAFF.

The V call is TRBV6-2 or TRBV6-3, the J call TRBJ2-7, with 9 nucleotides matching TRBD1. Germline loops: CDR1 MNHEY, CDR2 SVGEGT. The CDR3 spans 16 residues. The J segment lost 3 bases and the V segment lost 0 bases, leaving 6 bases of the junction unmatched. The CDR3 region is CASSYSGQGALYEQYF. In DNA form, the CDR3 reads TGTGCCAGCAGTTACTCGGGACAGGGAGCTCTCTACGAGCAGTACTTC.

This chain links TRBV4-2 with TRBJ2-4, with TRBD2 identical over 8 bases. This CDR3 has 17 amino acids. Trimming cost V 1 base and J 5 bases; bases outside gene matches: 10. The germline gives CDR1 LGHNA, CDR2 YNFKEQ. In nucleotides, the CDR3 is TGTGCCAGCAGCCAAGTTGCCTTAGCGGGACGGCAAAACATTCAGTACTTC. As protein: CASSQVALAGRQNIQYF.

The gene calls are TRBV4-1 and TRBJ1-3, with 12 bases identical to TRBD1. The CDR3 length is 18 residues. With V trimmed by 3 bases and J by 4 bases, 10 bases remained unmatched. The germline CDR1 and CDR2 sequences are MGHRA and YSYEKL. The CDR3 DNA reads TGCGCCAGCAGCCAGGGATCGGGACAGGGGGCGGGGGGAAACACCATATATTTT. Translation: CASSQGSGQGAGGNTIYF.

J is TRBJ2-7 and V is TRBV30, with a weak D call TRBD2 (6 bases). There are 14 residues in the CDR3. The V gene's germline CDR1 is GTSNPN and CDR2 SVGIG (reference sequence). Trimming left V 2 bases short and J 4 bases short, with 15 bases between. CDR3 in amino acids: CAWSMPGEGYEQYF. CDR3 in DNA: TGTGCCTGGAGTATGCCGGGAGAAGGGTACGAGCAGTACTTC.

The chain couples TRBV25-1 to TRBJ2-5; 9 bases are a match to TRBD1. The germline gives CDR1 MGHDK, CDR2 SYGVNS. After removal of 6 bases from V and 5 bases from J, the junction contained 4 bases not matched to a gene. This CDR3 is built from 13 residues. The CDR3 DNA reads as TGTGCCAGCAGACGAACAGGGGGCGAGACCCAGTACTTC. It encodes CASRRTGGETQYF.

This chain uses TRBV3-1 (or the pseudogene TRBV3-2) with TRBJ2-7; a weak D match, TRBD2 (5 bases). In germline, CDR1 is LGHDT, CDR2 YNNKEL (reference sequence). The CDR3 runs to 15 residues. V lost 0 bases and J 5 bases, leaving 14 bases between the germline ends. The CDR3, as DNA: TGTGCCAGCAGCCAAGAATCGATTCGGGGTCACGAGCAGTACTTC. It yields the protein CASSQESIRGHEQYF.

V usage is TRBV5-1 and J usage is TRBJ2-2; 10 nucleotides align to TRBD2. The CDR3 spans 18 residues. Germline CDR1 reads SGHRS; CDR2 reads YFSETQ. The V gene end was trimmed by 4 bases and the J gene end by 0 bases; junction bases not matched to a gene: 9. The CDR3: CASSHGASGRSNTGELFF. The CDR3 nucleotides read TGCGCCAGCAGCCATGGGGCTAGCGGGAGATCGAACACCGGGGAGCTGTTTTTT.

This rearrangement joins TRBV5-6 to TRBJ2-7; TRBD2 might be the D (6 bases). V lost 4 bases and J 2 bases, leaving 16 bases between the germline ends. Per germline, CDR1 SGHDT and CDR2 YYEEEE. The CDR3 loop spans 15 amino acids. The CDR3 spells CASSPLGTGTYEQYF. The CDR3 DNA reads as TGTGCCAGCAGCCCCCTTGGGACTGGCACCTACGAGCAGTACTTC.

V usage is TRBV7-2 and J usage is TRBJ1-1; D ambiguous. Trimming took 3 bases from V and 5 from J, leaving 10 bases between them. Germline CDR1 and CDR2: SGHTA and FQGNSA. The CDR3 runs to 13 residues. The CDR3 is CASSFDSWTEAFF. The CDR3 bases are TGTGCCAGCAGCTTTGATAGTTGGACTGAAGCTTTCTTT.

There are a few counts of this clone. The chain combines TRBV28 with TRBJ1-5, with D possibly matching TRBD1 (6 bases). The CDR3 extends over 15 amino acids. Trimming left V 3 bases short and J 3 bases short, with 12 bases between. From germline, CDR1 is MDHEN and CDR2 SYDVKM. In nucleotides, the CDR3 is TGTGCCAGCAGTTTCGTACAGGGCACCAATCAGCCCCAGCATTTT. This translates into CASSFVQGTNQPQHF. Complete variable domain (other parts from reference TRBV28 and TRBJ1-5): DVKVTQSSRYLVKRTGEKVFLECVQDMDHENMFWYRQDPGLGLRLIYFSYDVKMKEKGDIPEGYSVSREKKERFSLILESASTNQTSMYLCASSFVQGTNQPQHFGDGTRLSIL.

The genes are TRBV11-2 and TRBJ2-7; 7 bases map to TRBD2. Germline assignment: CDR1 SGHAT and CDR2 FQNNGV. Trimming at V came to 0 bases and at J to 3 bases, leaving 5 bases not matched to a gene. CDR3 length: 15 amino acids. The CDR3 coding sequence is TGTGCCAGCAGCTTAGAAAGAGGGAGGGTCTACGAGCAGTACTTC. Translating it yields CASSLERGRVYEQYF.

This chain joins TRBV5-1 and TRBJ2-7; a weak D match, TRBD2 (5 bases). The germline V gene encodes CDR1 SGHRS and CDR2 YFSETQ. V was shortened by 1 base and J by 6 bases, with 5 bases between the two germline ends. The CDR3 sequence is 11 residues long. The CDR3 sequence: CASSLRGEQYF. The CDR3 bases are TGCGCCAGCAGCTTGCGGGGCGAGCAGTACTTC. The full variable domain, its missing parts supplied by reference TRBV5-1 and TRBJ2-7, is KAGVTQTPRYLIKTRGQQVTLSCSPISGHRSVSWYQQTPGQGLQFLFEYFSETQRNKGNFPGRFSGRQFSNSRSEMNVSTLELGDSALYLCASSLRGEQYFGPGTRLTVT.

The chain has TRBV7-8 and TRBJ1-5; D remains ambiguous. The ends were cut back, 1 base at V and 0 bases at J, with 10 bases in the middle. Germline V gene data show CDR1 as SGHVS and CDR2 as FQNEAQ. This CDR3 is built from 16 residues. CDR3 DNA sequence: TGTGCCAGCAGCTTAGAGGTCGGGGATAGCAATCAGCCCCAGCATTTT. Its translation is CASSLEVGDSNQPQHF.

This clone was detected a few times. The chain is built from TRBV9 and TRBJ2-5, with TRBD1 as a possible D gene (5 bases). V was shortened by 3 bases and J by 2 bases, with 11 bases between the two germline ends. This CDR3 is built from 14 residues. Germline CDR1 reads SGDLS; CDR2 reads YYNGEE. CDR3 protein: CASSASQGQETQYF. The CDR3 DNA sequence: TGTGCCAGCAGCGCCTCGCAGGGTCAAGAGACCCAGTACTTC.

The gene calls are TRBV30 and TRBJ2-1; TRBD2 matches at 10 bases. CDR1 is GTSNPN, CDR2 SVGIG, per germline (reference sequence). This CDR3 has 13 amino acids. The junction had 6 bases not matched to a gene; V was cut back by 7 bases and J by 6 bases. CDR3 nucleotide sequence: TGTGCCTCAGCGGGAGGGCCCTCCAATGAGCAGTTCTTC. It translates to CASAGGPSNEQFF.

V gene TRBV7-9 combines with J gene TRBJ2-5, with 11 bases aligning to TRBD2. The CDR3 extends over 14 amino acids. Looked up from germline, CDR1 is SEHNR and CDR2 is FQNEAQ (reference sequence). Losses at the gene ends were 3 bases for V and 4 bases for J; bases not matched to a gene: 1. DNA for the CDR3: TGTGCCAGCAGCTTCACTAGCGGGGGAGAGACCCAGTACTTC. Its protein product is CASSFTSGGETQYF.

The chain carries TRBV7-8 and TRBJ2-3, with D possibly being TRBD2 (5 bases). Trimming removed 3 bases at V and 4 bases at J, with 5 bases between. Germline V gives CDR1 SGHVS, CDR2 FQNEAQ. The CDR3 has 12 residues. The CDR3 region has the DNA TGTGCCAGCAGCTTCGGGGCAGATACGCAGTATTTT. Protein sequence: CASSFGADTQYF.

This clone was observed a handful of times. The CDR3 DNA sequence: TGCGCCAGCAGTTCGACTAGCGGTGGCACAGATACGCAGTATTTT. Protein sequence: CASSSTSGGTDTQYF. The genes are TRBV10-2 and TRBJ2-3; 9 bases align to TRBD2. There are 15 residues in the CDR3. The V segment lost 5 bases and the J segment 1 base; nucleotides outside the gene matches: 4. Germline V lookup: CDR1 WSHSY, CDR2 SAAADI.

In this sample, this clone turned up a few times. This chain uses TRBV6-2 or TRBV6-3 with TRBJ2-5; 8 bases align to TRBD2. Germline V gene sequence: CDR1 MNHEY, CDR2 SVGEGT. The CDR3 contains 16 residues. V was pared by 2 bases and J by 5 bases, with 10 bases of the junction left unmatched. CDR3 loop: CASSYPSGGVEETQYF. CDR3 nucleotides: TGTGCCAGCAGTTACCCCTCGGGGGGGGTGGAGGAGACCCAGTACTTC.

The chain is built from TRBV6-1 and TRBJ2-5, with D possibly being TRBD2 (6 bases). Germline CDR1 is MNHNS and CDR2 is SASEGT. The length of the CDR3 is 15 residues. Trimming shortened V by 3 bases and J by 5 bases, and 16 bases separated the two germline ends. CDR3 sequence reads: CASSDPTTGGETQYF. The CDR3 nucleotides read TGTGCCAGCAGTGATCCCACTACAGGAGGGGAGACCCAGTACTTC.

The chain employs TRBV6-1 and TRBJ2-1; TRBD2 matches at 10 bases. The CDR3 has 20 amino acids. Germline CDR1 is MNHNS and CDR2 is SASEGT. Trimming at V came to 2 bases and at J to 0 bases, leaving 13 bases not matched to a gene. CDR3 DNA: TGTGCCAGCAGTGAACCCCTAGCGGGAGTCCCCGGTGCCTCCTACAATGAGCAGTTCTTC. Protein: CASSEPLAGVPGASYNEQFF.

This chain joins TRBV6-2 or TRBV6-3 and TRBJ1-6; 7 bases are a match to TRBD1. The CDR3 spans 14 residues. V lost 6 bases and J lost 9; bases outside the gene matches: 8. Germline CDR1 reads MNHEY; CDR2 reads SVGEGT. The CDR3 region has the DNA TGTGCCAGCAGCACCTCAGGGGGAGGTTCACCCCTCCACTTT. Protein sequence: CASSTSGGGSPLHF.